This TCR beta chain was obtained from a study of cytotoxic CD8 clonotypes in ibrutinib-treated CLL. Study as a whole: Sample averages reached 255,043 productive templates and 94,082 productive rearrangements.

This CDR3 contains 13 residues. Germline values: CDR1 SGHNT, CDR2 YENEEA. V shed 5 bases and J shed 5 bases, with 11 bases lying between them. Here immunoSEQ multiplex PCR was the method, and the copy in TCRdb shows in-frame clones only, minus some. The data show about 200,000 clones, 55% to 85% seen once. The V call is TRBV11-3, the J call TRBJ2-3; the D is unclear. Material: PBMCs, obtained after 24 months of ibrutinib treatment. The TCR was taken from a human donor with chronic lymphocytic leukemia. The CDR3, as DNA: TGTGCCAGCAGCCACCGGTCGGAAGATACGCAGTATTTT. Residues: CASSHRSEDTQYF.